One and the same sample provided the 2 T cell receptor beta chains below, sequenced in a study of OX40 agonist ivuxolimab in advanced cancers. The method was the immunoSEQ multiplex PCR assay. TCRdb stores this immuneACCESS table with in-frame sequences only. Part of the clones is absent; in the studies checked, under half of the shortfall reflects unresolved V genes, and no reason is known for the rest. Recorded for this sample are about 73,000 clones; 85% of them occurred a single time. 0.66% of the sample lies in the top ten. This sample comprised CD4+ or CD8+ T cells sorted from blood, obtained in a trial of the OX40 agonist ivuxolimab. The origin of the receptors is an adult with an advanced solid tumor such as melanoma, head and neck, liver or kidney cancer.

The V gene is TRBV9, the J gene TRBJ2-7; 9 bases match TRBD1. Unmatched junction bases numbered 9, after V lost 0 bases and J lost 5 bases. Germline-derived CDR1 and CDR2 are SGDLS and YYNGEE. The CDR3 is 16 residues long. The CDR3 loop is CASSVAGGQGYHEQYF. Written as DNA, the CDR3 is TGTGCCAGCAGCGTAGCGGGAGGACAGGGGTACCACGAGCAGTACTTC.

This clone was observed a single time. This chain links TRBV19 with TRBJ2-5; 12 bases fit TRBD2. V shed 1 base, J shed 2 bases, and the junction held 2 bases outside the gene matches. Germline lookup yields CDR1 LNHDA and CDR2 SQIVND (reference sequence). CDR3 length: 16 amino acids. CDR3 region: CASSIGLAGGQETQYF. The CDR3 DNA sequence: TGTGCCAGTAGTATAGGGCTAGCGGGGGGGCAAGAGACCCAGTACTTC.